Here is one TCR beta chain with its context. Its binding antigen is unknown. The sample holds no much larger clone one base away, and base qualities are not on file. The CDR3 regions of human TCRbeta chains were analyzed by immunosequencing. On the authors' methods: TCRs in the repertoires were matched against a reference library of SARS-CoV-2-specific TCRs that had been generated with the MIRA antigen-specificity platform. Breadth meant the fraction of unique TCRs that were SARS-CoV-2-associated, whereas depth meant the fraction of total T cells that were SARS-CoV-2-associated. Using the MIRA data, every spike-specific TCR was mapped to the spike region that the TCR reacted to and assigned to either a CD4 or a CD8 class. Log10-transformed breadth and depth values were compared by one-way ANOVA with Sidak's multiple comparisons tests. Here the immuneACCESS table is served through TCRdb, limited to in-frame sequences with V and J called. Missing clones are a known gap in these copies; in checked studies unresolved V genes cover under half, and the rest lacks a known reason. V and J calls and clone size follow that table, whereas D and trimming were derived from the DNA. In this sample the table shows approximately 170,000 clones, 80% to 90% of which occur a single time. Clones ranked in the top ten supply 6% to 8% of the sample.

These data are taken from a study of T cell responses to AZD1222 COVID-19 vaccine (dated by TCRdb to the early 2020s). Looking at the study overall: Because spike-specific TCR depth and breadth did not differ between the two schedules, AZD1222 recipients who got a second dose at roughly 4 weeks were pooled with those who got a second dose at roughly 12 weeks. Trial participants were enrolled by age into subgroups of 18-55, 56-69 and 70-plus years, and around 140, 26 and 57 TCR-sequenced participants, respectively, were included in these subgroups. TCR sequencing was performed for over 230 trial participants, of whom 207 were given two doses of AZD1222 and roughly 25 were given two doses of MenACWY control vaccine.

Broad study findings and their caveats: Vaccine-associated CD4 TCRs spanned the whole spike protein, with dominant responses in regions 160-218 and 743-854. Most participants were white British and females outnumbered males, and the authors suggested that clonal diversity may have been underestimated. In the small 56-69-year group, the increase in depth fell short of significance, most likely because of low power. Only six AZD1222 recipients were SARS-CoV-2 seropositive at baseline, limiting conclusions about previously exposed vaccinees. After two AZD1222 doses, both the breadth and the depth of spike-specific TCRs were significantly higher than at day 0 and than in MenACWY recipients. Reportedly, close to half of the unique spike-specific TCRs recognized epitopes lying outside the regions that are mutated in the B.1.351 and B.1.1.7 variants. Because no day 14 peak-response samples were available, repertoires were characterized only after the peak T cell response.

The time point tag for this specimen amounts to: baseline before first vaccination. Vaccinee samples were obtained from the UK trials COV001 and COV002, which included a single-blind randomized controlled phase 2/3 trial of AZD1222 (ChAdOx1 nCoV-19) in healthy adults. For TCRbeta chain sequencing, PBMC samples from trial participants were taken at day 0 and at day 28 after the second dose. V loses 0 bases, J loses 2 bases, and the germline ends lie 17 bases apart. The CDR1 and CDR2 encoded by the germline V gene (reference sequence) are LNHNV and YYDKDF. The CDR3 goes from the cysteine to the phenylalanine over 18 residues. Only CDR3 DNA is held: 54 bases, read in frame from base 1.

Sequenced material: peripheral blood, taken on day 0 of AZD1222 vaccination. The receptor comes from an adult in good health. The chain employs TRBV15 and TRBJ2-1, and the D gene may be TRBD2, 5 bases matching. The CDR3 reads as follows: CATSRDPASPDPYNEQFF. Here is the DNA: TGTGCCACCAGCAGAGATCCGGCTAGCCCGGACCCCTACAATGAGCAGTTCTTC.